This paragraph covers one T cell receptor (beta chain) sequence. This record comes from a study of shared clonotypes between healthy human individuals. Per the germline V gene, CDR1 is MDHEN and CDR2 is SYDVKM. The CDR3 covers 16 residues. V was shortened by 5 bases and J by 1 base, with 16 bases between the two germline ends. Repertoires were generated with immunoSEQ multiplex PCR, while TCRdb's copy carries only in-frame clones and drops some. The sample contains more than 1 million clones, around 82% of which appear only once. The chain has TRBV28 and TRBJ2-3; D could derive from TRBD1 or TRBD2 (7 bases each). This sequence originates from a man younger than 35 in good health. Some clones in this sample may be carry-over from other donors' samples. Input material: memory CD4+ T cells from PBMCs. The sample's subset: CD45RA-negative fraction. The CDR3 loop is CASSPSGGGGTDTQYF. CDR3 in DNA: TGTGCCAGCAGTCCCTCAGGGGGGGGAGGCACAGATACGCAGTATTTT.